This TCR beta chain was profiled in a study of cytomegalovirus exposure and HLA in healthy donors. Overall study: It was reported in a later analysis that the same platform had been used for the 120 validation repertoires as for the 666 first-cohort repertoires. Whole-study results and caveats: The study flagged some 170 TCR beta chains as cytomegalovirus-associated.

For this clone: Its matching antigen is unknown.

Among the 120 subjects of the validation cohort, separate from the 666-subject first cohort, were the donors. Measured with immunoSEQ multiplex PCR; TCRdb has only the in-frame clones, and not every one. The sample gives roughly 150,000 clones, approximately 86% of which show up once; approximately 8.7% is in the top ten. CDR1 and CDR2 from the germline V gene are SSHAT and FNYEAQ (reference sequence). CDR3 length: 14 residues. V was clipped by 5 bases and J by 2 bases; unmatched bases: 5. Sample: PBMCs. The source of this sequence is a man aged 18 to 30 in good health and CMV-seropositive. The chain has TRBV7-7 and TRBJ2-7; 8 nucleotides match TRBD1. CDR3 residues: CASSPGTGPYEQYF. The CDR3 nucleotides are TGTGCCAGCAGCCCCGGGACAGGTCCCTACGAGCAGTACTTC.